The 13 T cell receptor beta chains reported below all come from one sample, sequenced in a study of regulatory T cells in long-lasting Graves disease (dated by TCRdb to the early 2020s). Reading the label with the study, this specimen's time point is: persistent/refractory GD, antithyroid drugs over 5 years with positive TRAb. RNA was extracted from PBMCs in TRIzol for both TCR sequencing and RNA sequencing. The protocol used for the library was multiplex PCR. The sequencing machine was an Illumina HiSeq 4000. To build TCR beta libraries, CDR3 regions were amplified by Arm-PCR using iRepertoire HTBI primers. The raw public data were reprocessed by TCRdb itself: fastp quality trimming at Q25, MiXCR clonotype calling, in-frame beta chains only. All rows with the same CDR3 protein become a single entry with the most common DNA and genes. The sample data list around 400,000 distinct CDR3 sequences, and 21% of these were observed just once. The top ten hold roughly an eighth of the sample.

The sequenced sample was peripheral blood mononuclear cells (PBMCs), obtained when the disease was refractory, from a patient treated with antithyroid drugs. These receptors were taken from a female donor with Graves disease.

This clonotype was seen ten or more times. V and J are TRBV9 and TRBJ1-2; the D is unclear. This CDR3 has 14 amino acids. Germline V gene sequence: CDR1 SGDLS, CDR2 YYNGEE. Trimming removed 4 bases from V and 5 bases from J, with 15 bases in between. The CDR3: CASSQEGRGYGYTF. For the CDR3, the DNA is TGTGCCAGCAGCCAAGAGGGAAGAGGGTATGGCTACACCTTC.

The chain joins TRBV14 to TRBJ2-2; 12 bases fit TRBD2. Germline CDR1 SGHDN, CDR2 FVKESK. This CDR3 comprises 17 residues. V gave up 6 bases and J gave up 5 bases; unmatched junction bases: 10. The CDR3 coding sequence is TGTGCCAGCAGTCCCGGGACTAGCGGGCCTAAAACCGGGGAGCTGTTTTTT. Amino acid sequence: CASSPGTSGPKTGELFF.

As concerns this clonotype: The CDR3 carries no conserved terminal phenylalanine or tryptophan, so it likely arises from a read error. The chain links TRBV28 to TRBJ2-5; 13 bases align to TRBD2. CDR1 and CDR2 from the germline V gene are MDHEN and SYDVKM. Trimming at V came to 5 bases and at J to 3 bases, leaving 3 bases not matched to a gene. There are 15 residues in the CDR3. CDR3 bases: TGTGCCAGCAGTGCCGGGACTAGCGGGAAAGAGACCCAGTACGTC. Its protein product is CASSAGTSGKETQYV.

This clonotype has at least ten counts. The chain employs TRBV6-1 and TRBJ2-2; D might be TRBD1 or TRBD2, each matching 6 bases. This CDR3 spans 14 amino acids. The germline V gene has CDR1 MNHNS and CDR2 SASEGT. V dropped 6 bases and J dropped 7 bases, with 15 bases sitting between them. The CDR3 nucleotides are TGTGCCAGCAGAGGAGGGGGGTATGGCGGGGAGCTGTTTTTT. It yields the protein CASRGGGYGGELFF.

This clonotype has a count of ten or more. The chain couples TRBV7-9 to TRBJ1-1, with D possibly matching TRBD1 (5 bases). Trimming pared 4 bases from V and 1 base from J, leaving 13 bases between. Germline CDR1 and CDR2: SEHNR and FQNEAQ (reference sequence). There are 15 residues in the CDR3. The CDR3 reads CASSSKVGQNTEAFF. In DNA form, the CDR3 reads TGTGCCAGCAGCTCTAAAGTGGGGCAGAACACTGAAGCTTTCTTT.

The chain links TRBV3-1 to TRBJ1-1; 7 bases are shared with TRBD1. The CDR3 loop spans 16 amino acids. Per the germline V gene, CDR1 is LGHDT and CDR2 is YNNKEL (reference sequence). V lost 0 bases and J lost 0; bases outside the gene matches: 4. The CDR3 nucleotides are TGTGCCAGCAGCCAAGAGGGCAGGGGGATGAACACTGAAGCTTTCTTT. Its translation is CASSQEGRGMNTEAFF.

In nucleotides, the CDR3 is TGCAGTGCTGATCCCGGGACAAACACAGATACGCAGTATTTT. As protein: CSADPGTNTDTQYF. The gene calls are TRBV20-1 and TRBJ2-3, with a weak D call TRBD1 (6 bases). The CDR3 is made up of 14 amino acids. The V gene lost 5 bases and the J gene lost 2 bases, with 14 bases spanning the gap. CDR1 and CDR2 from the germline V gene are DFQATT and SNEGSKA (reference sequence).

The chain couples TRBV9 to TRBJ2-7, with D possibly TRBD1 on 6 matching bases. This CDR3 spans 16 amino acids. Deletions cut 0 bases from V and 2 bases from J, with 15 bases between. CDR1 and CDR2 (germline): SGDLS, YYNGEE. In nucleotides, the CDR3 is TGTGCCAGCAGCGTAGGGACAGAAGGCCTAACCTACGAGCAGTACTTC. Protein product: CASSVGTEGLTYEQYF.

This clonotype has a single count. This may come from a read error, since a much larger clone is one base off. The conserved phenylalanine or tryptophan is not found at the CDR3 terminus, so this likely reflects a read error. J is TRBJ2-7 and V is TRBV6-2 or TRBV6-3; TRBD2 agrees at 10 bases. This CDR3 is 21 amino acids long. CDR1 is MNHEY and CDR2 is SVGEGT in the germline V gene. V trimming: 2 bases; J trimming: 0 bases; junction bases outside the gene matches: 19. The CDR3 sequence is CASSYRLAGEWNPRPSYEQYS. CDR3 nucleotide sequence: TGTGCCAGCAGTTACAGGCTAGCGGGAGAGTGGAATCCCCGGCCCTCCTACGAGCAGTACTCC.

This clonotype was seen more than once but under ten times. At one boundary the junction diverges from the germline segment, which might be a read error. This chain joins TRBV27 and TRBJ2-7; D ambiguous. The CDR3 has 14 residues. Germline values: CDR1 MNHEY, CDR2 SMNVEV (reference sequence). The CDR3 bases are TGTGTCAGCAGTTTGAAGGGTTACTCCTACGAGCAGTACTTC. Translating it yields CVSSLKGYSYEQYF.

At least ten counts were recorded for this clonotype. The CDR3 nucleotides are TGTGCCAGCAGCCAGGTTATGGGGTTGATTGATGGCTACACCTTC. Residues: CASSQVMGLIDGYTF. The chain joins TRBV3-1 to TRBJ1-2, with D unclear. The CDR3 spans 15 residues. Trimming removed 3 bases at V and 6 bases at J, with 17 bases between. CDR1 is LGHDT and CDR2 is YNNKEL in the germline V gene (reference sequence). The full variable domain, with the rest looked up from reference TRBV3-1 and TRBJ1-2, is DTAVSQTPKYLVTQMGNDKSIKCEQNLGHDTMYWYKQDSKKFLKIMFSYNNKELIINETVPNRFSPKSPDKAHLNLHINSLELGDSAVYFCASSQVMGLIDGYTFGSGTRLTVV.

This clonotype was seen a handful of times. The V call is TRBV5-1, the J call TRBJ2-5, with D perhaps TRBD2 (6 bases). This CDR3 comprises 13 residues. V was clipped by 7 bases and J by 3 bases, with 13 bases between them. In germline, CDR1 is SGHRS, CDR2 YFSETQ. The CDR3 sequence is CASRRGGKETQYF. The CDR3, as DNA: TGCGCCAGCCGCCGCGGCGGGAAAGAGACCCAGTACTTC.

CDR3 sequence (DNA): TGTGCCAGCAGTGACTCCATCCGAACTTTAGGATCTGTGGGTTGGGAGCAGTACTTC. This sequence encodes CASSDSIRTLGSVGWEQYF. This rearrangement joins TRBV6-4 to TRBJ2-7; no reliable D call. Germline CDR1 MRHNA, CDR2 SNTAGT. CDR3 length equals 19 residues. V was shortened by 0 bases and J by 7 bases, with 28 bases between the two germline ends.